Listed below are T cell receptor beta chains from one sample, sequenced in a study of graft-versus-host responses after intestinal transplantation. The repertoire was sequenced with immunoSEQ multiplex PCR; TCRdb's copy has only in-frame clones and lacks some. Of some 15,000 clones in the sample, under 70% were seen once. Sequencing was performed on ileum tissue, taken approximately 690 days after intestinal transplantation. These receptors came from a human patient who received an intestinal transplant, so some T cells may come from the graft donor. Each CDR3 is given with its conserved first and last residue. A D gene is named only where the DNA matches it firmly.

d_call	v_call	cdr3_aa
TRBD1	TRBV19	CASSWQGGTEAFF
TRBD1	TRBV7-9	CASIGGEMEGYTF
-	TRBV10-3	CAITDSPNANTGELFF
-	TRBV7-8	CASSPQTAFEQYF
TRBD1	TRBV5-1	CASSVDRWNTEAFF
TRBD1	TRBV5-6	CASSLGQGNYGYTF
TRBD1	TRBV4-2	CASSQSQGGSNQPQHF
-	TRBV6-1	CASSGRQPLLEAFF
-	TRBV11-2	CASSLQLPTNEKLFF
-	TRBV11-3	CASSATGVYGYTF
TRBD1	TRBV6-1	CASSLDRASYNEQFF
-	TRBV25-1	CASSEETQYF
TRBD2	TRBV7-9	CASSQGLARELFF
-	TRBV30	CAWSEDRQAPQHF
-	TRBV6-6	CASKGGNTGELFF
-	TRBV18	CASSPMGRLSGANVLTF
-	TRBV7-2	CASSLERNYGYTF
-	TRBV6-1	CASSAEQTRWAEAFF
-	TRBV10-3	CASSYSDSGELFF
TRBD2	TRBV5-8	CASRPGTSGEETQYF
TRBD2	TRBV7-9	CASSLERGELDTQYF
-	TRBV9	CASSVGPDTSGNTIYF
-	TRBV7-8	CASGRDWDYEQYF
TRBD1	TRBV10-3	CAISDRDRESNEQYF
TRBD1	TRBV6-4	CASSPPGQGYGYTF
TRBD2	TRBV6-5	CASSFGTSGSYEQYF
-	TRBV5-1	CASSLQGRDQPQHF
-	TRBV10-3	CAISESETQYF
TRBD1	TRBV7-2	CASSLGTGGNQPQHF
-	TRBV19	CASSTVARHEQYF
-	TRBV9	CASSVSDTRGETQYF
-	TRBV4-1	CASSPQGSGNNSPLHF
-	TRBV10-2	CASSDRLTLNEKLFF
-	TRBV11-2	CASSPSQGGAPDTQYF